This record looks at one T cell receptor (beta chain) sequence and its context. What it binds is not known. The data are from a study of cytomegalovirus exposure and HLA in healthy donors. Primers for the PCR totalled 60 Vbeta and 13 Jbeta. The repertoire was sequenced with immunoSEQ multiplex PCR; TCRdb's copy has only in-frame clones and lacks some. The sample has about 160,000 clones; roughly 80% are singletons. This CDR3 contains 13 residues. V was clipped by 7 bases and J by 1 base, with 8 bases between them. Germline CDR1 and CDR2: MNHNS and SASEGT. Study-wide results and limits: Later analysis found that TCR beta chains associated with HLA were more clonally expanded than other, equally common chains.

The sequence was obtained from a male donor in good health and CMV-seropositive. The specimen sequenced was PBMCs. The rearrangement links TRBV6-1 to TRBJ1-5, with D unresolved. CDR3 in DNA: TGTGCCAGCATTAGTTGGAGCAATCAGCCCCAGCATTTT. Translation gives CASISWSNQPQHF.